The T cell receptor (beta chain) described here comes from a study of blood T cell repertoires in COVID-19. Turning to the study itself: Samples taken during acute and convalescent COVID-19 were collected in the United States, Italy and Spain. Sources were T cells, B-cell-depleted T cells, or PBMCs; the material itself was cDNA or gDNA.

How the authors handled the data: Reference gene primer amplification gave estimated nucleated cell counts. Sequencing used immunoSEQ multiplex PCR; TCRdb keeps in-frame clones, though not all of them. V and J calls and clone size are given by that table; D and trimming were obtained from the DNA. This table holds about 220,000 clones, 82% found once. The origin of this receptor is a woman older than 75 with acute or convalescent COVID-19. The sample comprised peripheral blood.

The CDR3 loop is CATSDRTGVSYEQYF. CDR3 DNA sequence: TGTGCCACCAGTGACCGGACAGGGGTGAGCTACGAGCAGTACTTC. The chain links TRBV24-1 to TRBJ2-7; 9 bases agree with TRBD1. The CDR3 is 15 amino acids. With 4 bases clipped from V and 3 bases from J, the junction kept 6 bases outside the gene matches. Germline CDR1 reads KGHDR; CDR2 reads SFDVKD.